Listed here are 7 T cell receptor beta chains from one sample, sequenced in a study of early T cells in non-severe SARS-CoV-2 infection. Each CDR3 protein is one row after TCRdb ran MiXCR on the 5' RACE reads. The profile covers 42,000 or so distinct CDR3 sequences, with approximately 6.2% appearing a single time and 7.5% to 8.5% taken by the ten largest. Material: whole blood, obtained at baseline. These receptors all come from an adult who was a healthcare worker with PCR-confirmed SARS-CoV-2 infection or an uninfected control (not recorded which).

This clonotype was recorded many times. The V gene is TRBV6-2 or TRBV6-3, the J gene TRBJ2-1, with TRBD2 identical over 9 bases. With V trimmed by 5 bases and J by 6 bases, 2 bases remained unmatched. Looked up from germline, CDR1 is MNHEY and CDR2 is SVGEGT. The CDR3 extends over 13 amino acids. CDR3 in DNA: TGTGCCAGCAGTCCGACTAGCGGCAATGAGCAGTTCTTC. Its translation: CASSPTSGNEQFF.

This clonotype was detected ten times or more. The rearrangement uses TRBV11-3 and TRBJ2-1, with 7 bases that match TRBD2. CDR3 length: 12 amino acids. Germline assignment: CDR1 SGHNT and CDR2 YENEEA. With 5 bases clipped from V and 7 bases from J, the junction kept 2 bases outside the gene matches. CDR3 bases: TGTGCCAGCAGCAGCGGGGTAAATGAGCAGTTCTTC. Protein product: CASSSGVNEQFF.

This clonotype has ten or more counts. V usage is TRBV7-2 and J usage is TRBJ2-7, with TRBD2 as a possible D gene (7 bases). V was cut by 1 base and J by 0 bases, with 10 bases left in between. This CDR3 has 15 amino acids. Germline loops: CDR1 SGHTA, CDR2 FQGNSA. CDR3 residues: CASSLEAGASYEQYF. As DNA, the CDR3 is TGTGCCAGCAGCTTAGAGGCGGGGGCCTCCTACGAGCAGTACTTC.

There are many counts of this clonotype. The chain joins TRBV24-1 to TRBJ2-3, with D possibly matching TRBD1 (5 bases). V was pared by 5 bases and J by 10 bases, with 9 bases between. Germline V gene sequence: CDR1 KGHDR, CDR2 SFDVKD. The CDR3 consists of 11 residues. CDR3: CATSGATAQYF. CDR3 DNA: TGTGCCACCAGTGGGGCGACAGCGCAGTATTTT.

This clonotype was recorded many times. This chain joins TRBV10-3 and TRBJ1-6; D is uncertain. The V gene lost 0 bases and the J gene lost 9 bases, with 6 bases spanning the gap. CDR3 length: 13 amino acids. Per the germline V gene, CDR1 is ENHRY and CDR2 is SYGVKD. CDR3 protein: CAISESGISPLHF. CDR3 nucleotides: TGTGCCATCAGTGAGTCAGGGATTTCACCCCTCCACTTT.

This clonotype has more than one count but fewer than ten. This sequence joins TRBV6-6 and TRBJ2-1; perhaps TRBD1 as D (5 bases). Between the trimmed V and J ends, which lost 7 bases and 7 bases, there was a span of 14 bases. Germline V gene sequence: CDR1 MNHNY, CDR2 SVGAGI (reference sequence). CDR3 length: 13 amino acids. CDR3 region: CASTSPRANEQFF. CDR3 nucleotide sequence: TGTGCCAGCACCTCACCCAGGGCAAATGAGCAGTTCTTC.

J is TRBJ1-5 and V is TRBV19, with D perhaps matching TRBD1 (6 bases). Germline CDR1 LNHDA, CDR2 SQIVND (reference sequence). The CDR3 is 16 residues long. Trimming pared 3 bases from V and 0 bases from J, leaving 12 bases between. In DNA, the CDR3 is TGTGCCAGTAGTATGACGGGACAATATAGCAATCAGCCCCAGCATTTT. Its translation: CASSMTGQYSNQPQHF.